Listed below are T cell receptor beta chains from one sample, sequenced in a study of blood T cell repertoires in COVID-19. Sequenced by immunoSEQ multiplex PCR; TCRdb stores in-frame clones only, minus some. This sample carries around 400,000 clones, about 89% of them seen once, and the ten largest clones take approximately 2.5%. Sequences were obtained from peripheral blood. The receptors derive from a woman aged 55-69 years with COVID-19, enrolled during active disease. Each CDR3 is given with its conserved first and last residue. The D gene is left open where the match is weak. Size tells how often a clone was seen (once, few, many) or the class of an expanded clone, and some rows leave it out.

d_call	v_call	clone_size	j_call	cdr3_nt	cdr3_aa
.	TRBV4-1	.	TRBJ2-1	TGCGCCAGCAAAGAACTGGGACTGGGGTTGTACAATGAGCAGTTCTTC	CASKELGLGLYNEQFF
TRBD1	TRBV6-6	few	TRBJ1-1	TGTGCCAGCAGTTCTCGACAGGGTCTGAACACTGAAGCTTTCTTT	CASSSRQGLNTEAFF
.	TRBV4-1	.	TRBJ1-2	TGCGCCAGCAGCCAAGGGTTAGGGGAAAACTATGGCTACACCTTC	CASSQGLGENYGYTF
.	TRBV5-1	.	TRBJ1-2	TGCGCCAGCAGCTGGGGAGGGGACACGATTAACTATGGCTACACCTTC	CASSWGGDTINYGYTF
.	TRBV5-6	.	TRBJ2-7	TGTGCCAGCAGCTTGTTGGCGACACCAGCCTACGAGCAGTACTTC	CASSLLATPAYEQYF
.	TRBV5-1	.	TRBJ2-1	TGCGCCAGCAGCTTGGCGGGGAGAAGCTCCTACAATGAGCAGTTCTTC	CASSLAGRSSYNEQFF
.	TRBV19	.	TRBJ2-3	TGTGCCAGTAGTCCAAACGGAGCATCGAGGGGCACAGATACGCAGTATTTT	CASSPNGASRGTDTQYF
.	TRBV6-6	.	TRBJ2-5	TGTGCCAGCAGTTATGGTTTTCGGAGAGCCGGGGAGACCCAGTACTTC	CASSYGFRRAGETQYF
.	TRBV30	.	TRBJ1-2	TGTGCCTGGTGCAGGAACGGGGTGGACTATGGCTACACCTTC	CAWCRNGVDYGYTF
.	TRBV7-9	.	TRBJ2-7	TGTGCCAGCAGCTCGCGGTGGGAGCAGTACTTC	CASSSRWEQYF
TRBD1	TRBV2	.	TRBJ1-3	TGTGCCAGCACGTACGGGACAGTCTTTGGAAACACCATATATTTT	CASTYGTVFGNTIYF
.	TRBV29-1	.	TRBJ1-1	TGCAGCGTGAGGGAACTCATGAACACTGAAGCTTTCTTT	CSVRELMNTEAFF
.	TRBV9	.	TRBJ1-1	TGTGCCAGCAGCCCCCCGAGGGGGGGGGAAGCTTTCTTT	CASSPPRGGEAFF
TRBD1	TRBV9	.	TRBJ1-3	TGTGCCAGCAGCGCCAGGCCCTGGACAGGGTCGGCTGGAAACACCATATATTTT	CASSARPWTGSAGNTIYF
TRBD1	TRBV5-4	.	TRBJ1-2	TGTGCCAGCAGCTTAAGACAGGGTACTGGCTATGGCTACACCTTC	CASSLRQGTGYGYTF
TRBD1	TRBV25-1	few	TRBJ1-3	TGTGCCAGCCGACAGGGAGGAAGCTCTGGAAACACCATATATTTT	CASRQGGSSGNTIYF
TRBD1	TRBV5-8	.	TRBJ2-7	TGTGCCAGCAGCCGGGACAGGGATTACGAGCAGTACTTC	CASSRDRDYEQYF
.	TRBV4-2	.	TRBJ1-2	TGTGCCAGCAACCGAGAAGACAGTAACTATGGCTACACCTTC	CASNREDSNYGYTF